Shown below are 32 T cell receptor beta chains from a single sample sequenced in a study of T-cell reconstitution after alpha-beta-depleted transplantation in children. Unique molecular identifiers were used in preparing the TCRbeta library. Via MiXCR, TCRdb re-called the PCR reads, giving one row per CDR3 protein. The repertoire holds a few hundred thousand distinct CDR3 sequences, with roughly 44% as singletons. The specimen comprised PBMCs, sampled before TCRalphabeta/CD19-depleted stem cell transplant. The source is a girl aged 2-15 years with aplastic anemia, due to receive a stem cell transplant.

This clonotype was detected many times. The V gene is TRBV2, the J gene TRBJ1-2; no reliable D call. Germline lookup yields CDR1 SNHLY and CDR2 FYNNEI. The CDR3 spans 12 residues. V lost 7 bases and J lost 4, with 10 bases in between. CDR3 amino acids: CASNRAPYGYTF. In DNA form, the CDR3 reads TGTGCCAGCAACCGGGCCCCCTATGGCTACACCTTC.

This clonotype was observed a handful of times. This chain links TRBV13 with TRBJ2-2; TRBD1 agrees at 7 bases. The CDR3 runs to 15 residues. Germline-derived CDR1 and CDR2 are PRHDT and FYEKMQ (reference sequence). Unmatched junction bases numbered 4, after V lost 4 bases and J lost 2 bases. Written as DNA, the CDR3 is TGTGCCAGCAGCTCGGGACAGCTTAACACCGGGGAGCTGTTTTTT. This gives the protein CASSSGQLNTGELFF.

V and J are TRBV20-1 and TRBJ1-6; 7 bases fit TRBD1. CDR1 DFQATT and CDR2 SNEGSKA come from the germline V gene (reference sequence). The CDR3 length is 16 residues. The J segment lost 13 bases and the V segment lost 5 bases, leaving 20 bases of the junction unmatched. CDR3 protein: CSALRPNRGDSSPLHF. CDR3 nucleotides: TGCAGTGCTCTCCGCCCGAACAGAGGGGACAGTTCTCCCCTCCACTTT.

This chain connects TRBV3-1 to TRBJ2-7; 8 bases line up with TRBD1. CDR1 LGHDT and CDR2 YNNKEL come from the germline V gene (reference sequence). Trimming took 4 bases from V and 3 from J; bases not matched to a gene: 5. CDR3 length: 14 amino acids. The CDR3 bases are TGTGCCAGCAGCCCAGGGGGCGGCCTCTACGAGCAGTACTTC. It is translated as CASSPGGGLYEQYF.

The chain uses TRBV7-9 and TRBJ1-4; tentative D call: TRBD1 (5 bases). CDR1 SEHNR and CDR2 FQNEAQ come from the germline V gene (reference sequence). Deletions cut 1 base from V and 5 bases from J, with 14 bases between. This CDR3 is 16 amino acids long. CDR3 DNA sequence: TGTGCCAGCAGCTTAGAATCCAGGGTCAAAAATGAAAAACTGTTTTTT. The encoded protein is CASSLESRVKNEKLFF. Filled out from reference TRBV7-9 and TRBJ1-4, the complete variable domain reads DTGVSQNPRHKITKRGQNVTFRCDPISEHNRLYWYRQTLGQGPEFLTYFQNEAQLEKSRLLSDRFSAERPKGSFSTLEIQRTEQGDSAMYLCASSLESRVKNEKLFFGSGTQLSVL.

This clonotype has just a few counts. The V call is TRBV11-2, the J call TRBJ1-1; 11 bases are a match to TRBD1. Germline V gene sequence: CDR1 SGHAT, CDR2 FQNNGV. Trimming cost V 5 bases and J 4 bases; bases outside gene matches: 6. The CDR3 loop spans 15 amino acids. In nucleotides, the CDR3 is TGTGCCAGCAGCGAGAGGGACAGGGGGACCACTGAAGCTTTCTTT. This translates into CASSERDRGTTEAFF.

The V gene is TRBV7-9, the J gene TRBJ2-3; D is uncertain. CDR3 size: 15 residues. V was cut by 0 bases and J by 5 bases, with 12 bases left in between. The germline V gene encodes CDR1 SEHNR and CDR2 FQNEAQ (reference sequence). CDR3 nucleotide sequence: TGTGCCAGCAGCTTAGCGGGCAGTCCCGGAGATACGCAGTATTTT. As protein: CASSLAGSPGDTQYF.

This rearrangement joins TRBV20-1 to TRBJ2-5, with D maybe TRBD1 (6 bases). CDR1 is DFQATT and CDR2 is SNEGSKA in the germline V gene (reference sequence). Trimming took off 5 bases at V and 3 bases at J, with 16 bases between the two ends. The length of the CDR3 is 14 residues. The CDR3 sequence is CSAYPFTGKETQYF. In nucleotides, the CDR3 is TGCAGTGCTTACCCCTTCACAGGGAAAGAGACCCAGTACTTC.

J is TRBJ2-7 and V is TRBV2, with D unclear. The germline gives CDR1 SNHLY, CDR2 FYNNEI. Between the trimmed V and J ends, which lost 1 base and 8 bases, there was a span of 12 bases. The CDR3 is 13 residues long. CDR3 amino acids: CASSEEAVGQQYF. The CDR3 coding sequence is TGTGCCAGCAGTGAAGAGGCAGTTGGGCAGCAGTACTTC.

The chain couples TRBV18 to TRBJ2-2, with TRBD2 identical over 11 bases. Germline CDR1 is KGHSH and CDR2 is LQKENI. The CDR3 runs to 17 residues. V gave up 6 bases and J gave up 0 bases; unmatched junction bases: 6. This chain's CDR3 is CASSRTSGSANTGELFF. The CDR3, as DNA: TGTGCCAGCTCGAGGACTAGCGGGTCCGCGAACACCGGGGAGCTGTTTTTT.

The chain links TRBV6-1 to TRBJ1-1; D ambiguous. With 3 bases removed from V and 7 bases from J, the gap between germline ends came to 12 bases. Germline V gene lookup returns CDR1 MNHNS and CDR2 SASEGT. CDR3 length equals 13 residues. Here the CDR3 DNA reads TGTGCCAGCAGTGATGTCCGGGAGATTGAAGCTTTCTTT. Translating gives CASSDVREIEAFF.

This clonotype has a count of ten or more. This CDR3 is CASSSSESSYNEQFF. CDR3 DNA: TGTGCCAGCAGCTCAAGCGAGAGCTCCTACAATGAGCAGTTCTTC. The J gene is TRBJ2-1, the V gene TRBV7-9; unclear D gene. There are 15 residues in the CDR3. CDR1 is SEHNR and CDR2 is FQNEAQ in the germline V gene (reference sequence). Trimming shortened V by 4 bases and J by 0 bases, and 10 bases separated the two germline ends.

This clonotype was counted at least ten times. The CDR3 spells CSASRTSHQPQHF. The DNA for the CDR3 is TGCAGTGCTAGTAGGACTTCCCATCAGCCCCAGCATTTT. The chain employs TRBV20-1 and TRBJ1-5; no reliable D call. Per the germline V gene, CDR1 is DFQATT and CDR2 is SNEGSKA (reference sequence). This CDR3 spans 13 amino acids. V was cut by 3 bases and J by 5 bases, with 11 bases left in between.

V and J are TRBV20-1 and TRBJ1-3; TRBD1 matches 10 bases. In germline, CDR1 is DFQATT, CDR2 SNEGSKA (reference sequence). The CDR3 is 14 residues long. V lost 6 bases and J lost 0; bases outside the gene matches: 2. The CDR3 DNA is TGCAGTGCGGACAGGGGGACCTCTGGAAACACCATATATTTT. Amino acids: CSADRGTSGNTIYF.

The chain links TRBV5-5 to TRBJ2-4; possible D gene TRBD1, 6 bases. Germline loops: CDR1 SGHKS, CDR2 YYEKEE (reference sequence). The V end was cut by 5 bases, the J end by 8 bases, with 23 bases between. The CDR3 contains 16 residues. The DNA of the CDR3 is TGTGCCAGCAGATACGACACAGGGTGGCATAGACACATTCAGTACTTC. Residues: CASRYDTGWHRHIQYF.

This clonotype was counted at least ten times. The chain recombines TRBV20-1 with TRBJ2-3; TRBD2 might be the D (6 bases). The CDR3 totals 12 residues. V was cut by 5 bases and J by 1 base, with 7 bases left in between. Germline CDR1 is DFQATT and CDR2 is SNEGSKA (reference sequence). For the CDR3, the DNA is TGCAGTGCTGGCGGGGGCACAGATACGCAGTATTTT. Its protein product is CSAGGGTDTQYF.

This clonotype was observed a handful of times. This sequence joins TRBV20-1 and TRBJ2-7, with a weak D call TRBD1 (6 bases). Looked up from germline, CDR1 is DFQATT and CDR2 is SNEGSKA (reference sequence). The V and J ends lost 0 bases and 13 bases respectively, with 22 bases between them. The CDR3 loop spans 14 amino acids. The CDR3 region is CSAREVVQGPGVYF. The DNA of the CDR3 is TGCAGTGCTAGAGAGGTGGTACAGGGACCCGGCGTTTACTTC.

This clonotype was recorded many times. The chain joins TRBV7-2 to TRBJ2-3; 12 nucleotides align to TRBD2. The V segment lost 4 bases and the J segment 4 bases; nucleotides outside the gene matches: 6. The CDR3 has 16 residues. Germline V gene data show CDR1 as SGHTA and CDR2 as FQGNSA. CDR3 DNA sequence: TGTGCCAGCAGCTCGACTAGCGGGAGAGGAGCAGATACGCAGTATTTT. It translates to CASSSTSGRGADTQYF. The full variable domain, with the rest looked up from reference TRBV7-2 and TRBJ2-3, is GAGVSQSPSNKVTEKGKDVELRCDPISGHTALYWYRQSLGQGLEFLIYFQGNSAPDKSGLPSDRFSAERTGGSVSTLTIQRTQQEDSAVYLCASSSTSGRGADTQYFGPGTRLTVL.

The chain is built from TRBV29-1 and TRBJ2-1; the match to TRBD1 covers 9 bases. Germline values: CDR1 SQVTM, CDR2 ANQGSEA. The CDR3 covers 14 residues. With 6 bases clipped from V and 7 bases from J, the junction kept 10 bases outside the gene matches. The CDR3 here is CSVGGQGKGNEQFF. DNA for the CDR3: TGCAGCGTGGGGGGACAGGGCAAAGGAAATGAGCAGTTCTTC.

This rearrangement joins TRBV29-1 to TRBJ2-5; D possibly corresponds to TRBD1 (6 bases). The germline V and J ends were trimmed by 6 bases and 7 bases, with 21 bases remaining between them. The CDR3 spans 14 residues. CDR1 and CDR2 (germline): SQVTM, ANQGSEA. CDR3: CSVEQGTRRGTQYF. As DNA, the CDR3 is TGCAGCGTCGAGCAGGGGACCCGACGAGGGACCCAGTACTTC.

For the CDR3, the DNA is TGCAGCGTTCCCTTAGCGGATGAGCAGTTCTTC. Translation gives CSVPLADEQFF. The genes are TRBV29-1 and TRBJ2-1, with D perhaps TRBD2 (6 bases). Trimming pared 5 bases from V and 8 bases from J, leaving 10 bases between. CDR1 is SQVTM, CDR2 ANQGSEA, per germline. The CDR3 consists of 11 residues.

The chain recombines TRBV28 with TRBJ1-2; D is ambiguous. Deletions cut 8 bases from V and 5 bases from J, with 12 bases between. The CDR3 covers 12 residues. Germline lookup yields CDR1 MDHEN and CDR2 SYDVKM. CDR3 DNA: TGTGCCAGCTACACAGAACCTTATGGCTACACCTTC. Protein product: CASYTEPYGYTF.

This clonotype appeared a few times. This rearrangement joins TRBV20-1 to TRBJ2-3; D is possibly TRBD2 (5 bases). Per germline, CDR1 DFQATT and CDR2 SNEGSKA (reference sequence). The CDR3 covers 13 residues. V gave up 6 bases and J gave up 2 bases, with 12 bases separating them. The CDR3 region has the DNA TGCAGTGCGAGGGTAGACGACACAGATACGCAGTATTTT. Translation gives CSARVDDTDTQYF.

This clonotype has a count of ten or more. This chain joins TRBV18 and TRBJ2-1; the D call may be TRBD1 or TRBD2 (5 bases each). The CDR3 length is 15 residues. Germline assignment: CDR1 KGHSH and CDR2 LQKENI. V lost 6 bases, J lost 2 bases, and 14 bases lay in between. Here the CDR3 reads CASSDPGRAYNEQFF. The CDR3 DNA sequence: TGTGCCAGCTCCGATCCGGGACGGGCCTACAATGAGCAGTTCTTC.

This clonotype was seen a few times. The rearrangement uses TRBV4-1 and TRBJ1-5; D gene unclear. Germline CDR1 reads MGHRA; CDR2 reads YSYEKL. V was trimmed by 1 base and J by 10 bases, leaving 14 bases between them. The length of the CDR3 is 14 residues. The CDR3 is CASSQGPPPGPQHF. CDR3 DNA: TGCGCCAGCAGCCAAGGGCCACCGCCGGGCCCCCAGCATTTT.

V usage is TRBV5-1 and J usage is TRBJ2-3, with unresolved D. With 3 bases removed from V and 2 bases from J, the gap between germline ends came to 25 bases. The germline gives CDR1 SGHRS, CDR2 YFSETQ. The CDR3 contains 19 residues. The CDR3 is CASSSSRGTAPSFTDTQYF. The CDR3 nucleotides read TGCGCCAGCAGCTCATCAAGAGGCACAGCCCCGTCATTCACAGATACGCAGTATTTT.

V usage is TRBV7-6 and J usage is TRBJ2-7; TRBD2 matches at 7 bases. The CDR3 has 15 residues. J lost 0 bases, V lost 5 bases, and 7 bases had no gene match. Germline V CDR1 and CDR2: SGHVS, FNYEAQ. The chain's CDR3 is CASSPLPGGSYEQYF. CDR3 nucleotides: TGTGCCAGCAGCCCGCTTCCGGGGGGCTCCTACGAGCAGTACTTC.

The rearrangement uses TRBV20-1 and TRBJ1-1; no reliable D call. The germline gives CDR1 DFQATT, CDR2 SNEGSKA (reference sequence). Trimming took 2 bases from V and 3 from J, leaving 10 bases between them. The CDR3 sequence is 13 residues long. The CDR3 spells CSARRQQYTEAFF. DNA for the CDR3: TGCAGTGCTAGAAGGCAGCAGTACACTGAAGCTTTCTTT.

The J gene is TRBJ2-1, the V gene TRBV28, with 15 bases that match TRBD2. Germline CDR1 MDHEN, CDR2 SYDVKM. The CDR3 is 14 amino acids. J lost 9 bases, V lost 11 bases, and 8 bases had no gene match. The CDR3 coding sequence is TGTGCCTCCGCAGGACTAGCGGGAGGGGGTGAGCAGTTCTTC. It specifies CASAGLAGGGEQFF.

This clonotype was observed many times. This chain links TRBV7-3 with TRBJ2-1, with 11 bases aligning to TRBD2. The CDR3 extends over 16 amino acids. With V trimmed by 6 bases and J by 6 bases, 10 bases remained unmatched. Germline lookup yields CDR1 SGHTA and CDR2 FQGTGA. In nucleotides, the CDR3 is TGTGCCAGCAGTTCCTCAACTAGCGGGAGACTCAATGAGCAGTTCTTC. Protein: CASSSSTSGRLNEQFF.

This clonotype was picked up many times. A junction boundary mismatches the germline segment, possibly from a read error. This chain joins TRBV7-9 and TRBJ1-5; 7 bases agree with TRBD1. Germline values: CDR1 SEHNR, CDR2 FQNEAQ (reference sequence). CDR3 length: 14 residues. CDR3 DNA: TGTGCCAGCAGTTTAGCAGGGGGAAATCAGCCCCAGCATTTT. Its translation is CASSLAGGNQPQHF.

The chain recombines TRBV20-1 with TRBJ2-1; 9 nucleotides agree with TRBD2. In germline, CDR1 is DFQATT, CDR2 SNEGSKA (reference sequence). V was clipped by 6 bases and J by 5 bases; unmatched bases: 11. The length of the CDR3 is 15 residues. The CDR3 region has the DNA TGCAGTGCCGAGCGCTGGCTAGCGGGACACAATGAGCAGTTCTTC. The encoded protein is CSAERWLAGHNEQFF.